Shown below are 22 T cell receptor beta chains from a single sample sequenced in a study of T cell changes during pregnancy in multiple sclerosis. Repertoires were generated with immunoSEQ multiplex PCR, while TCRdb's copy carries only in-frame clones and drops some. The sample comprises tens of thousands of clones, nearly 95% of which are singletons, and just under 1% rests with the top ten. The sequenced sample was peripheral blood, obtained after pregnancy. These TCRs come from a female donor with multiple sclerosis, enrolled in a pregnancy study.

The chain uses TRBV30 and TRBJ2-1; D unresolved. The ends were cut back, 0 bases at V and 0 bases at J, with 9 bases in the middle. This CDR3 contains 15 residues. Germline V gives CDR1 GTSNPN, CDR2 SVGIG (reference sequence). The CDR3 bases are TGTGCCTGGAGTGTAACGTTGAGCTCCTACAATGAGCAGTTCTTC. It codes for CAWSVTLSSYNEQFF.

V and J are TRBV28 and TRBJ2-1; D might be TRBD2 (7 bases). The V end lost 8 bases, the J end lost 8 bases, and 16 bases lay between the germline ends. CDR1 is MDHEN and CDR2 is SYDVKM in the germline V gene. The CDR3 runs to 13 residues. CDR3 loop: CASGGGGPHEQFF. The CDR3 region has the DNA TGTGCCAGCGGTGGGGGGGGGCCTCATGAGCAGTTCTTC.

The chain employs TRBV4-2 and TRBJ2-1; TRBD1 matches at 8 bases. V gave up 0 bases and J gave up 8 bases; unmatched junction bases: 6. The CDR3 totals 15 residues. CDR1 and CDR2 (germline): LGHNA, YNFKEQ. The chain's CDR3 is CASSQELGQAYEQFF. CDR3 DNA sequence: TGTGCCAGCAGCCAAGAATTGGGACAGGCCTATGAGCAGTTCTTC.

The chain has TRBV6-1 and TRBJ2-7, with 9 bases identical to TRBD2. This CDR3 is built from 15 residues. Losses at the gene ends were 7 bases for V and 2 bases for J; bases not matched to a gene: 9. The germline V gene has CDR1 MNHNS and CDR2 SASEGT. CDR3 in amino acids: CASNSGRGGTYEQYF. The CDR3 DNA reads TGTGCCAGCAATTCAGGGCGGGGGGGCACCTACGAGCAGTACTTC.

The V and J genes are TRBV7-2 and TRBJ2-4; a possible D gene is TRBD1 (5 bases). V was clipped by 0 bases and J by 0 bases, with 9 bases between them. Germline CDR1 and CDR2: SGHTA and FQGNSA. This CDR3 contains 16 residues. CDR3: CASSLATVLAKNIQYF. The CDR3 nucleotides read TGTGCCAGCAGCTTAGCGACAGTACTAGCCAAAAACATTCAGTACTTC.

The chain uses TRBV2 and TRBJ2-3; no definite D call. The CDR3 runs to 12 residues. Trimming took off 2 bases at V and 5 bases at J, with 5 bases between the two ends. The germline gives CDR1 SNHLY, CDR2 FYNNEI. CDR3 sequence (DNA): TGTGCCAGCAGTGAACTTCGAGATACGCAGTATTTT. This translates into CASSELRDTQYF.

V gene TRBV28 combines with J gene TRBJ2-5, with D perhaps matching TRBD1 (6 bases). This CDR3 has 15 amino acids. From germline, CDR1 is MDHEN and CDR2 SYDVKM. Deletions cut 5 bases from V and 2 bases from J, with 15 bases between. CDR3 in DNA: TGTGCCAGCAGTACCCCGGACAGATTTCAAGAGACCCAGTACTTC. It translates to CASSTPDRFQETQYF.

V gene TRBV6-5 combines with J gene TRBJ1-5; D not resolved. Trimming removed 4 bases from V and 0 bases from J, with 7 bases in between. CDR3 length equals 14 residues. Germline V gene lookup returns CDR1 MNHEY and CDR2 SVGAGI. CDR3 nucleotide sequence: TGTGCCAGCAGTTCATCAGGTAGCAATCAGCCCCAGCATTTT. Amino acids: CASSSSGSNQPQHF.

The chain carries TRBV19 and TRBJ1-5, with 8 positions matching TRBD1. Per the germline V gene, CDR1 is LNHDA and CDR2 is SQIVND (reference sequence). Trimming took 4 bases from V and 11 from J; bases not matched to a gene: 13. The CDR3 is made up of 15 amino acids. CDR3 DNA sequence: TGTGCCAGTAGTACCGTGGACAGGGACTTTCCAGCCCAGCATTTT. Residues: CASSTVDRDFPAQHF.

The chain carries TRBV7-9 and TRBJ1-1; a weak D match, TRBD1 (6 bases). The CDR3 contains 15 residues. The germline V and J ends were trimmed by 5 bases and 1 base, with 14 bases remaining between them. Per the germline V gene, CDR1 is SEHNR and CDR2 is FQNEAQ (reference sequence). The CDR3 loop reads CASSITTGSNTEAFF. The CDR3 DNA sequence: TGTGCCAGCAGCATTACCACAGGGTCGAACACTGAAGCTTTCTTT.

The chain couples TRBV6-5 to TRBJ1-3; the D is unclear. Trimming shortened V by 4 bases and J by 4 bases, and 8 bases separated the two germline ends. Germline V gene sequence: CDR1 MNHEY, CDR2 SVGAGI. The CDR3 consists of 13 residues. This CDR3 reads CASSFTVGNTIYF. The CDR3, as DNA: TGTGCCAGCAGTTTCACAGTAGGAAACACCATATATTTT.

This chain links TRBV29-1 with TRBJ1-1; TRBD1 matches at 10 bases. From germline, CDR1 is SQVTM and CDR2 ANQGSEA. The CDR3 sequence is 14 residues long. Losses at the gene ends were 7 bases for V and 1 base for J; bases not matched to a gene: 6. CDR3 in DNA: TGCAGCGGCCGGGACAGGGGTCGGAACACTGAAGCTTTCTTT. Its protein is CSGRDRGRNTEAFF.

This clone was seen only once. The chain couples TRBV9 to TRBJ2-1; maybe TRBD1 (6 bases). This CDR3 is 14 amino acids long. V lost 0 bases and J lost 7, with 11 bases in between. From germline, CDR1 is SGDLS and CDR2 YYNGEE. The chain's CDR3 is CASSVEGQMNEQFF. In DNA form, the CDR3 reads TGTGCCAGCAGCGTAGAAGGACAGATGAATGAGCAGTTCTTC.

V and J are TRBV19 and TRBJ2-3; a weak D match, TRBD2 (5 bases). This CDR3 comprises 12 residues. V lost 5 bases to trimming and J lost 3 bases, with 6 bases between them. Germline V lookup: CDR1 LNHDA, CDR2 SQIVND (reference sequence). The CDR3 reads CASSRTTDTQYF. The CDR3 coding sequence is TGTGCCAGTAGTCGGACTACAGATACGCAGTATTTT.

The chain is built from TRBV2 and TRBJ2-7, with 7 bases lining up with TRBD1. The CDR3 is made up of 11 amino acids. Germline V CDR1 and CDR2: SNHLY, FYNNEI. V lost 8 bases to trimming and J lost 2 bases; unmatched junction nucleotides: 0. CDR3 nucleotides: TGTGCCAGCGGACAGGCCTACGAGCAGTACTTC. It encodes CASGQAYEQYF.

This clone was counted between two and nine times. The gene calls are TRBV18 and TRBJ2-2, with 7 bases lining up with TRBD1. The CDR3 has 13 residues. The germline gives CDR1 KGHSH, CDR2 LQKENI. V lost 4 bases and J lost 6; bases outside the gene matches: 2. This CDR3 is CASSLQGSGELFF. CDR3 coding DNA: TGTGCCAGCTCACTACAGGGGTCCGGGGAGCTGTTTTTT.

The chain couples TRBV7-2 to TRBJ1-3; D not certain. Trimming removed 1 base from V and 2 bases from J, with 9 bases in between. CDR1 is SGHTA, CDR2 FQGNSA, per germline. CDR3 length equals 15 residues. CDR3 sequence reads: CASSLVLGAGNTIYF. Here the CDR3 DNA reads TGTGCCAGCAGCTTAGTTCTGGGAGCTGGAAACACCATATATTTT.

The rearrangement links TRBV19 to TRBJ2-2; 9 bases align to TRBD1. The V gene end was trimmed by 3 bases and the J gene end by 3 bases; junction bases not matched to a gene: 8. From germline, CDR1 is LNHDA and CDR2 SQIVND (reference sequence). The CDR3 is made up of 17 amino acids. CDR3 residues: CASSIAGTGTYTGELFF. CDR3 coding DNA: TGTGCCAGTAGTATCGCGGGGACAGGGACATACACCGGGGAGCTGTTTTTT.

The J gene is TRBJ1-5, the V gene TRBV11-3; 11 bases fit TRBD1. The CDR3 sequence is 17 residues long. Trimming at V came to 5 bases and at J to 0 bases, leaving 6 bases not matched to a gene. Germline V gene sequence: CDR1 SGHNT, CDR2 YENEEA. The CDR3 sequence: CASSPPGQGVSNQPQHF. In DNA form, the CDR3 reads TGTGCCAGCAGCCCCCCGGGACAGGGGGTTAGCAATCAGCCCCAGCATTTT.

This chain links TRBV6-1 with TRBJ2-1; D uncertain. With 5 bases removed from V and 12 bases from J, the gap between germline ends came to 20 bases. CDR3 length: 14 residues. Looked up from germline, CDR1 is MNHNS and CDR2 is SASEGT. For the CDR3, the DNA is TGTGCCAGCAGTACCCTCGACTCAAACTTGGGGCAGTTCTTC. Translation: CASSTLDSNLGQFF.

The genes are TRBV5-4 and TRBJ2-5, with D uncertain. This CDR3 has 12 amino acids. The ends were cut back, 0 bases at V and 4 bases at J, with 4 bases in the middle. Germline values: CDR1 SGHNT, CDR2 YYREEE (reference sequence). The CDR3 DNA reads TGTGCCAGCAGCTTGGTTAGAGAGACCCAGTACTTC. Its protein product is CASSLVRETQYF.

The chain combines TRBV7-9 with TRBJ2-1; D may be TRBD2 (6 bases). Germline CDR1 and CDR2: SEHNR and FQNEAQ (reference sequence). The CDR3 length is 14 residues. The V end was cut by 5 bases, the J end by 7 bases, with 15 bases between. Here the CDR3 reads CASSRLAGRNEQFF. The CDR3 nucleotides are TGTGCCAGCAGCCGTCTGGCGGGGAGGAATGAGCAGTTCTTC. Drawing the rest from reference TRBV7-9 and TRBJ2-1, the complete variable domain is DTGVSQNPRHKITKRGQNVTFRCDPISEHNRLYWYRQTLGQGPEFLTYFQNEAQLEKSRLLSDRFSAERPKGSFSTLEIQRTEQGDSAMYLCASSRLAGRNEQFFGPGTRLTVL.